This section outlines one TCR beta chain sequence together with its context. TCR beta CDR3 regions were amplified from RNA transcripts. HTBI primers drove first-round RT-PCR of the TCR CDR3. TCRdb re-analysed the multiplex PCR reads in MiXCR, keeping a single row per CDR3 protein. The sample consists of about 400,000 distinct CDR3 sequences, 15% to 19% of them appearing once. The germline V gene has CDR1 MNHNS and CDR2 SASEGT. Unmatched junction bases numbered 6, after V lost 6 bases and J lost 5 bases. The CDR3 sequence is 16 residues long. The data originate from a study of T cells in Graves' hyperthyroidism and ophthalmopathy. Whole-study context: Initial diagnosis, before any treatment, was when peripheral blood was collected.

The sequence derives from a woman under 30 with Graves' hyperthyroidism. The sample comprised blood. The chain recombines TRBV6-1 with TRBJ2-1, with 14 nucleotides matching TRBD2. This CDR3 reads CASSGLAGGRNNEQFF. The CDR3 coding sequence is TGTGCCAGCAGCGGACTAGCGGGAGGCAGGAACAATGAGCAGTTCTTC.